This T cell receptor beta chain was retrieved from a study of blood T cell repertoires in COVID-19. Germline CDR1 SNHLY, CDR2 FYNNEI. The length of the CDR3 is 14 residues. V lost 4 bases to trimming and J lost 5 bases, with 14 bases between them. This clone was found many times. Assay used: immunoSEQ multiplex PCR; TCRdb lists only in-frame clones, some missing. The table records 150,000 to 200,000 clones, approximately 88% of them present only once. The clonotype comes from a woman under 30 who had recovered from COVID-19. The sequencing input was PBMCs or T cells enriched from blood (not recorded which). This chain uses TRBV2 with TRBJ1-2; possibly TRBD1 for D (6 bases). This CDR3 is CASSVLSGEYGYTF. The CDR3 nucleotides are TGTGCCAGCAGTGTACTTTCAGGGGAGTATGGCTACACCTTC.